A selection of T cell receptor beta chains follows, all from one sample in a study of blood T cell repertoires in COVID-19. The assay was immunoSEQ multiplex PCR, and TCRdb's table has in-frame clones only and misses some. The sample holds around 310,000 clones, around nine tenths seen once. The sample taken for sequencing was PBMCs or T cells enriched from blood (not recorded which). Receptor source: a man aged 25 to 40 who had recovered from COVID-19. Each CDR3 is given with its conserved first and last residue. Each record gives: J gene, clone size, D gene, V gene, CDR3 DNA, CDR3 protein. The D gene is left open where the match is weak. Where a row states a size, it is once, few, many or the class of an expanded clone; other rows omit it.

TRBJ1-5 | NA | NA | TRBV19 | TGTGCCAGTAGTATAGAGGTCTGGCACCCCCAGCCCCAGCATTTT | CASSIEVWHPQPQHF
TRBJ2-7 | once | NA | TRBV7-9 | TGTGCCAGCAGCTTAAGGGGCCACGAGCAGTACTTC | CASSLRGHEQYF
TRBJ2-5 | NA | NA | TRBV7-2 | TGTGCCAGCAGCTTAGGCCGGACTCCCCGGGGGGAGACCCAGTACTTC | CASSLGRTPRGETQYF
TRBJ2-5 | NA | NA | TRBV21-1 | TGTGCCAGCAGCAAATGTATTCGGGGAGTTCGACAGGTTTTGTACCAAGAGACCCAGTACTTC | CASSKCIRGVRQVLYQETQYF
TRBJ1-6 | NA | NA | TRBV4-2 | TGTGCCAGCAGCCCCGAACTTCCTACGTCGAGCGGGAAACATTCACCCCTCCACTTT | CASSPELPTSSGKHSPLHF
TRBJ2-7 | NA | NA | TRBV11-2 | TGTGCCAGCAGCTTAGATGGGGCTGAGCAGTACTTC | CASSLDGAEQYF
TRBJ2-1 | NA | TRBD2 | TRBV6-5 | TGTGCCAGCAGCCGCCCGGGACTAGCAAACAATGAGCAGTTCTTC | CASSRPGLANNEQFF
TRBJ1-2 | NA | TRBD1 | TRBV12-3/TRBV12-4 | TGTGCCAGCAGTCCAGGGGGCGGGGGCTACACCTTC | CASSPGGGGYTF
TRBJ1-1 | NA | TRBD1 | TRBV7-9 | TGTGCCAGCAGCTTACGGGGACAGGGTCAATTCGCTGAAGCTTTCTTT | CASSLRGQGQFAEAFF
TRBJ2-3 | NA | TRBD1 | TRBV10-3 | TGTGCCATCAGTAGCAACCCGGGACAGAGCACAGATACGCAGTATTTT | CAISSNPGQSTDTQYF
TRBJ2-1 | few | NA | TRBV11-2 | TGTGCCAGCAGCTTAAGCAGCAGGGATGAGCAGTTCTTC | CASSLSSRDEQFF
TRBJ2-7 | NA | NA | TRBV30 | TGTGCCTGGAGTATGACAGCCTACGAGCAGTACTTC | CAWSMTAYEQYF
TRBJ1-2 | once | NA | TRBV7-9 | TGTGCCAGCAGCTCCCCCGGCGGGGTGAACAATCCCAACTATGGCTACACCTTC | CASSSPGGVNNPNYGYTF
TRBJ2-3 | NA | NA | TRBV12-3/TRBV12-4 | TGTGCCAGCACGGGGGTTAGCACAGATACGCAGTATTTT | CASTGVSTDTQYF
TRBJ2-1 | NA | NA | TRBV11-3 | TGTGCCAGCAGCTTAGATTTGCGAAGCTCCTACAATGAGCAGTTCTTC | CASSLDLRSSYNEQFF
TRBJ1-1 | NA | TRBD1 | TRBV27 | TGTGCCAGCAGCCCAGGGGGCCTGAACACTGAAGCTTTCTTT | CASSPGGLNTEAFF
TRBJ1-1 | NA | NA | TRBV28 | TGTGCCAGCAGTTTGAGTGACAGTATGAACACTGAAGCTTTCTTT | CASSLSDSMNTEAFF